A selection of T cell receptor beta chains follows, all from one sample in a study of shared clonotypes between healthy human individuals. Produced via immunoSEQ multiplex PCR; TCRdb's table is partial and in-frame only. This table holds about 1 million clones, about 74% found once. The sequencing input was memory CD4+ T cells sorted from blood. The receptors originated from a man between 18 and 35 years old in good health. Each CDR3 is given with its conserved first and last residue. D genes are given only for firm matches. Some rows mark clone size as missing; the rest say once, few, many or name a class of expanded clone.

clone size: NA
D gene: NA
J gene: TRBJ2-2
CDR3 length: 13
V gene: TRBV12-5
CDR3 protein: CASGLVSTGELFF
CDR3 DNA: TGTGCTAGTGGTTTGGTCAGTACCGGGGAGCTGTTTTTT

clone size: once
D gene: NA
J gene: TRBJ2-7
CDR3 length: 15
V gene: TRBV15
CDR3 protein: CATSRDGQGESEQYF
CDR3 DNA: TGTGCCACCAGCAGAGATGGGCAGGGCGAGAGCGAGCAGTACTTC

clone size: NA
D gene: NA
J gene: TRBJ1-1
CDR3 length: 16
V gene: TRBV7-6
CDR3 protein: CASSSPLEGQNTEAFF
CDR3 DNA: TGTGCCAGCAGCTCCCCGTTAGAGGGACAGAACACTGAAGCTTTCTTT

clone size: NA
D gene: TRBD2
J gene: TRBJ2-2
CDR3 length: 15
V gene: TRBV18
CDR3 protein: CASSPRASGTGELFF
CDR3 DNA: TGTGCCAGCTCACCGCGGGCTAGCGGGACCGGGGAGCTGTTTTTT

clone size: NA
D gene: NA
J gene: TRBJ2-6
CDR3 length: 14
V gene: TRBV6-5
CDR3 protein: CASSLDNGANVLTF
CDR3 DNA: TGTGCCAGCAGTTTGGACAATGGGGCCAACGTCCTGACTTTC

clone size: once
D gene: NA
J gene: TRBJ1-1
CDR3 length: 14
V gene: TRBV6-5
CDR3 protein: CASSFSPTATEAFF
CDR3 DNA: TGTGCCAGCAGTTTTTCCCCGACAGCGACTGAAGCTTTCTTT

clone size: NA
D gene: NA
J gene: TRBJ2-5
CDR3 length: 14
V gene: TRBV28
CDR3 protein: CASAGAAGQETQYF
CDR3 DNA: TGTGCCAGCGCAGGGGCTGCGGGGCAAGAGACCCAGTACTTC

clone size: NA
D gene: TRBD1
J gene: TRBJ1-3
CDR3 length: 16
V gene: TRBV5-6
CDR3 protein: CASSFRDRTFGNTIYF
CDR3 DNA: TGTGCCAGCAGCTTCCGGGACAGGACATTCGGAAACACCATATATTTT

clone size: NA
D gene: TRBD2
J gene: TRBJ2-3
CDR3 length: 13
V gene: TRBV29-1
CDR3 protein: CSTAGGQRDTQYF
CDR3 DNA: TGCAGCACAGCGGGGGGCCAGCGGGATACGCAGTATTTT

clone size: many
D gene: TRBD1
J gene: TRBJ1-5
CDR3 length: 15
V gene: TRBV2
CDR3 protein: CASSERTGGNQPQHF
CDR3 DNA: TGTGCCAGCAGTGAAAGGACAGGGGGCAATCAGCCCCAGCATTTT

clone size: NA
D gene: NA
J gene: TRBJ2-1
CDR3 length: 12
V gene: TRBV9
CDR3 protein: CASSVEWGEQFF
CDR3 DNA: TGTGCCAGCAGCGTAGAGTGGGGTGAGCAGTTCTTC

clone size: NA
D gene: NA
J gene: TRBJ1-6
CDR3 length: 15
V gene: TRBV14
CDR3 protein: CASSQVVNGNSPLHF
CDR3 DNA: TGTGCCAGCAGCCAAGTGGTTAACGGGAATTCACCCCTCCACTTT

clone size: NA
D gene: NA
J gene: TRBJ2-7
CDR3 length: 12
V gene: TRBV6-5
CDR3 protein: CASRTAGSEQYF
CDR3 DNA: TGTGCCAGCAGAACGGCGGGGAGCGAGCAGTACTTC

clone size: NA
D gene: NA
J gene: TRBJ2-1
CDR3 length: 14
V gene: TRBV7-2
CDR3 protein: CASSPFSGYNEQFF
CDR3 DNA: TGTGCCAGCAGCCCTTTTTCGGGGTACAATGAGCAGTTCTTC

clone size: NA
D gene: TRBD2
J gene: TRBJ2-3
CDR3 length: 15
V gene: TRBV19
CDR3 protein: CASSLTSGSTDTQYF
CDR3 DNA: TGTGCCAGTAGCCTCACTAGCGGGAGTACAGATACGCAGTATTTT

clone size: NA
D gene: TRBD2
J gene: TRBJ2-3
CDR3 length: 15
V gene: TRBV5-1
CDR3 protein: CASSEAGDRTDTQYF
CDR3 DNA: TGCGCCAGCAGCGAAGCGGGAGACCGGACAGATACGCAGTATTTT

clone size: NA
D gene: NA
J gene: TRBJ2-5
CDR3 length: 15
V gene: TRBV7-9
CDR3 protein: CASSLGTPLGETQYF
CDR3 DNA: TGTGCCAGCAGTTTAGGGACCCCACTAGGAGAGACCCAGTACTTC

clone size: NA
D gene: TRBD1
J gene: TRBJ2-4
CDR3 length: 15
V gene: TRBV5-4
CDR3 protein: CASSAQQGADNIQYF
CDR3 DNA: TGTGCCAGCAGCGCCCAACAGGGGGCAGATAACATTCAGTACTTC

clone size: NA
D gene: NA
J gene: TRBJ2-2
CDR3 length: 13
V gene: TRBV6-6
CDR3 protein: CASSYSMPRELFF
CDR3 DNA: TGTGCCAGCAGTTACTCGATGCCCAGGGAGCTGTTTTTT

clone size: NA
D gene: NA
J gene: TRBJ1-6
CDR3 length: 14
V gene: TRBV4-3
CDR3 protein: CASSQDVRGSPLHF
CDR3 DNA: TGCGCCAGCAGCCAAGATGTCAGGGGTTCACCCCTCCACTTT

clone size: few
D gene: NA
J gene: TRBJ2-2
CDR3 length: 11
V gene: TRBV30
CDR3 protein: CAWSTAGELFF
CDR3 DNA: TGTGCCTGGAGCACGGCCGGGGAGCTGTTTTTT

clone size: few
D gene: TRBD1
J gene: TRBJ1-1
CDR3 length: 13
V gene: TRBV2
CDR3 protein: CASKAGGTTEAFF
CDR3 DNA: TGTGCCAGCAAGGCAGGGGGGACGACTGAAGCTTTCTTT

clone size: NA
D gene: TRBD2
J gene: TRBJ2-7
CDR3 length: 17
V gene: TRBV4-3
CDR3 protein: CASSQDNGASGRGEQYF
CDR3 DNA: TGCGCCAGCAGCCAAGATAATGGAGCTAGCGGGAGAGGCGAGCAGTACTTC

clone size: many
D gene: NA
J gene: TRBJ1-2
CDR3 length: 13
V gene: TRBV6-5
CDR3 protein: CASRPGDVYGYTF
CDR3 DNA: TGTGCCAGCCGCCCCGGGGACGTCTATGGCTACACCTTC

clone size: NA
D gene: NA
J gene: TRBJ2-6
CDR3 length: 17
V gene: TRBV5-1
CDR3 protein: CASSLDGGPSGANVLTF
CDR3 DNA: TGCGCCAGCAGCTTGGATGGGGGCCCCTCTGGGGCCAACGTCCTGACTTTC

clone size: NA
D gene: TRBD1
J gene: TRBJ1-2
CDR3 length: 15
V gene: TRBV30
CDR3 protein: CAWSSGTGARDGYTF
CDR3 DNA: TGTGCCTGGAGTTCGGGGACAGGGGCGCGAGATGGCTACACCTTC

clone size: NA
D gene: NA
J gene: TRBJ2-3
CDR3 length: 14
V gene: TRBV6-1
CDR3 protein: CASSASGRTDTQYF
CDR3 DNA: TGTGCCAGCAGCGCAAGCGGACGCACAGATACGCAGTATTTT